Included here is one TCR beta chain sequence, with context. Many counts were recorded for this clonotype. The specificity of this receptor is unknown. No clone much larger than this one lies a single base away; base qualities are absent. The source of the sample is a study of HIV-infected patients and healthy controls (dated by TCRdb to the mid-2010s). Background on the whole study: The study asked whether deep sequencing of the TCR repertoire from small blood samples of HIV patients could detect immune perturbation and reconstitution.

Reverse transcription of approximately 500 ng RNA was performed with SuperScript III using primers directed against the alpha and beta constant regions. Separate alpha and beta chain libraries were generated by chain-specific third strand synthesis with multiplexing indices. The protocol used a single primer pair to amplify all rearrangements within a chain, which avoided primer bias, and attached molecular barcodes to each cDNA molecule. The SP2 sequencing primer site and a random hexamer were carried on a 5' RACE adapter, to which purified cDNA was joined by T4 RNA Ligase 1. Second strand synthesis was performed with Phusion polymerase and primed from the SP2 site, and slow temperature ramps were applied to favor optimal annealing. Two random hexamer sequences, both added before amplification and joined together, made up the 12-nucleotide barcode of each molecule. An amplification PCR of about 20 cycles with P5s and P7 primers came after a short first PCR that had added P5 and P7 adapter elements plus a second index. A total of 25 to 30 PCR cycles were applied to the libraries, which were quantified on a Qubit, sized on a Bioanalyzer, and diluted to roughly 4.4 nM. Sequencing of the normalized libraries was performed on an Illumina MiSeq with 2 x 250 paired-end kits. Reverse transcription reactions underwent purification over MinElute columns, with elution into 9.5 to 10 ul Tris-Cl. A 1:1 ratio of AMPure XP beads was used to clean the adapter ligations after they had run for approximately 20 hours at 16 degrees C. The paper's data handling went like this. A modified Decombinator processed the demultiplexed FASTQ files and output V, J, insert and barcode information. Sequences sharing a barcode but differing from the dominant sequence were discarded as errors, and barcodes clustered at Levenshtein distance 3 were counted to estimate original cDNA molecules. The R packages ineq, vegan, igraph and RCytoscape were used for downstream analyses, with IMGT nomenclature and CDR3 definitions applied. The authors computed V gene usage over distinct sequences and counted each TCR a single time to avoid skew from clonal expansion. Whenever two unique CDR3 amino acid sequences within a donor differed by a single Levenshtein edit, similarity networks linked them. In the repertoires, a search was made for a compiled set of published HIV-specific CDR3s (over 80 alpha, some 680 beta) and CMV-specific CDR3s (approximately 13 alpha, around 230 beta). Lower sequence numbers were not the cause of the decreased diversity in patients, as random subsampling to size-matched repertoires showed. TCRdb reran the public reads through fastp at Q25 and MiXCR, keeping productive beta chains. Rows with a matching CDR3 protein are joined into one entry that keeps the most common DNA and genes. Clone size and V and J calls follow TCRdb, not the original study. This sample lists tens of thousands of distinct CDR3 sequences; about 8.5% were detected once. The top ten clones comprise about 4% of the sample.

CDR1 LGHDT and CDR2 YNNKEL were looked up in the germline V gene (reference sequence). Spanning cysteine to phenylalanine, the CDR3 consists of 14 amino acids. This entry keeps only the CDR3 DNA: 42 bases, framed from base 1. V drops 4 bases and J drops 0 bases, leaving 9 bases in between. General conclusions and limits of the study: Unequal numbers of distinct sequences between patients and controls complicated comparisons, and size-matching overweighted rare events from HIV-infected data. Compared with controls, HIV-infected patients showed significantly different mean usage of eight alpha and eight beta V genes. Size-matched repertoire data did not replicate the apparent post-therapy recovery of the Gini index in HIV-infected patients. Most CMV-associated CDR3s became more frequent during therapy, although their change was not significant, whereas HIV-associated CDR3s showed a significant decrease in frequency. Compared with untreated HIV+ repertoires, healthy control repertoires had roughly threefold more distinct CDR3s and higher Shannon diversity. The pairing of alpha and beta chains was not determined in the samples. Alpha-chain CDR3s from MAIT cells appeared at high frequency in healthy controls but were severely depleted in HIV+ repertoires. Processing was restricted to sixteen HIV-infected individuals, which the authors judged to be a major constraint on the generalizability of the findings. HIV-infected repertoires showed significantly elevated mean Gini indices relative to controls, which possibly reflects oligoclonality. The observed differences in diversity could not be explained by the slight differences in age and sex profiles between the study cohorts. Sequencing depth was restricted by the use of whole blood, which also prevented the dynamics of distinct T-cell subpopulations from being separated. The study did not determine donor HLA types. By Jaccard index and by the count of highly shared sequences, healthy controls shared more CDR3s between individuals than HIV+ patients did.

Whole blood was used without fractionating the cells, so the repertoire represented all peripheral T cells without sorting. As controls, ten healthy donors without infection were sampled, and four of the ten donors were sampled a second time about 3 months later. For RNA extraction, an approximately 2.5 ml sample of peripheral blood was drawn into Tempus tubes. Residual genomic DNA was removed with the TURBO-DNase kit and globin mRNA was depleted with GLOBINclear. Material for sequencing was blood. This sequence was found in an adult in good health. The chain is encoded by TRBV3-1 joined to TRBJ1-1; the D gene remains uncertain. The CDR3 region: CASSLQDVNTEAFF. The nucleotide sequence reads as follows: TGTGCCAGCAGCCTACAAGACGTGAACACTGAAGCTTTCTTT. When the CDR3 is completed using the reference TRBV3-1 and TRBJ1-1 genes on either side, the full variable domain is DTAVSQTPKYLVTQMGNDKSIKCEQNLGHDTMYWYKQDSKKFLKIMFSYNNKELIINETVPNRFSPKSPDKAHLNLHINSLELGDSAVYFCASSLQDVNTEAFFGQGTRLTVV.